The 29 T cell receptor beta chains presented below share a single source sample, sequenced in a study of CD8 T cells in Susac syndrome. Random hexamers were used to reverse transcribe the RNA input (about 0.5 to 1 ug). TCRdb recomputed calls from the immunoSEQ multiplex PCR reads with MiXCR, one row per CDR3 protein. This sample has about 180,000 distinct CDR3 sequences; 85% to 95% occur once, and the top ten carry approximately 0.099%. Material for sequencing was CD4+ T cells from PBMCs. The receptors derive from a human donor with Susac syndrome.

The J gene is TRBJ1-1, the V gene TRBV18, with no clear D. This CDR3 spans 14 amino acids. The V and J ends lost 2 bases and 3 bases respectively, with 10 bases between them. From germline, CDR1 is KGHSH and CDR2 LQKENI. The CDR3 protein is CASSPYYQYTEAFF. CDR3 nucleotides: TGTGCCAGCTCACCATACTATCAGTACACTGAAGCTTTCTTT.

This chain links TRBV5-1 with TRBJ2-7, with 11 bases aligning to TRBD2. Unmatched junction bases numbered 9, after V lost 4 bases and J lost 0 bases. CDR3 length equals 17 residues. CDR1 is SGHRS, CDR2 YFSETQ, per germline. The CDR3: CASSNGLAGLSSYEQYF. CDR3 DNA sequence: TGCGCCAGCAGCAACGGACTAGCGGGCTTAAGCTCCTACGAGCAGTACTTC.

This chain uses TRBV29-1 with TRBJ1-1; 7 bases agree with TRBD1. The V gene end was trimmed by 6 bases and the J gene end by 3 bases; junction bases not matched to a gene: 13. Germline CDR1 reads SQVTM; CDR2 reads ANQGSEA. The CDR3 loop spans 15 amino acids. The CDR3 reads CSVAQGVLWDTEAFF. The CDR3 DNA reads TGCAGCGTCGCCCAGGGGGTTTTATGGGACACTGAAGCTTTCTTT. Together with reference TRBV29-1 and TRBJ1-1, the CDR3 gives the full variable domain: SAVISQKPSRDICQRGTSLTIQCQVDSQVTMMFWYRQQPGQSLTLIATANQGSEATYESGFVIDKFPISRPNLTFSTLTVSNMSPEDSSIYLCSVAQGVLWDTEAFFGQGTRLTVV.

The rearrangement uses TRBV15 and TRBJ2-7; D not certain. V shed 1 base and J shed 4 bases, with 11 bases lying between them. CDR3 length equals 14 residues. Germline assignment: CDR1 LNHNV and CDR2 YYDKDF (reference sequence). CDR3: CATSRVVGEYEQYF. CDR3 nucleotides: TGTGCCACCAGCAGAGTAGTTGGGGAATACGAGCAGTACTTC.

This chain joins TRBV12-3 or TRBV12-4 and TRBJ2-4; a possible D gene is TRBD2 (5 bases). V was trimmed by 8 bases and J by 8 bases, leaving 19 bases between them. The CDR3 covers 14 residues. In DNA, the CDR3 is TGTGCCAGCGGCTCCGGGGAGCGATCGGACATTCAGTACTTC. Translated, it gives CASGSGERSDIQYF.

The CDR3 DNA is TGTGCCAGCAGCCATTGGCGGGGGAGCAACTATGGCTACACCTTC. Amino acids: CASSHWRGSNYGYTF. This chain joins TRBV3-1 and TRBJ1-2; a weak D match, TRBD1 (5 bases). Trimming cost V 3 bases and J 2 bases, with 13 bases left between them. The CDR3 has 15 residues. Germline lookup yields CDR1 LGHDT and CDR2 YNNKEL (reference sequence).

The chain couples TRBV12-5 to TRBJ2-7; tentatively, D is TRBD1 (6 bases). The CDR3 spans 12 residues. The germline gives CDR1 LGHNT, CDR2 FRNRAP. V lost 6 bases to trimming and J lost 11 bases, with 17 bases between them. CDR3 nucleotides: TGTGCTAGTGGCCCCGACAGGTTCGGGGAGTACTTC. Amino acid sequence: CASGPDRFGEYF.

In DNA, the CDR3 is TGTGCCAGTAGTATCAACGGGAATTCACCCCTCCACTTT. Protein: CASSINGNSPLHF. This chain connects TRBV19 to TRBJ1-6; D unresolved. The CDR3 is made up of 13 amino acids. The V end lost 3 bases, the J end lost 7 bases, and 7 bases lay between the germline ends. CDR1 LNHDA and CDR2 SQIVND come from the germline V gene (reference sequence). Using reference TRBV19 and TRBJ1-6 for the parts outside the CDR3, the full variable domain is DGGITQSPKYLFRKEGQNVTLSCEQNLNHDAMYWYRQDPGQGLRLIYYSQIVNDFQKGDIAEGYSVSREKKESFPLTVTSAQKNPTAFYLCASSINGNSPLHFGNGTRLTVT.

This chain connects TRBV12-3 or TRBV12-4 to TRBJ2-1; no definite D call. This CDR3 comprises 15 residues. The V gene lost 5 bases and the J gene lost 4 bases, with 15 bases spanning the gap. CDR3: CASSPTPVGYNEQFF. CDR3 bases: TGTGCCAGCAGTCCGACTCCTGTCGGGTACAATGAGCAGTTCTTC.

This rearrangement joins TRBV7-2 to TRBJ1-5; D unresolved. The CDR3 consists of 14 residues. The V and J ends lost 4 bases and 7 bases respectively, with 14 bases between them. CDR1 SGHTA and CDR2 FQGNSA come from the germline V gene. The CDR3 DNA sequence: TGTGCCAGCAGCTCGGCGGCTGTCAACCAGCCCCAGCATTTT. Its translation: CASSSAAVNQPQHF. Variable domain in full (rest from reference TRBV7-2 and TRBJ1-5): GAGVSQSPSNKVTEKGKDVELRCDPISGHTALYWYRQSLGQGLEFLIYFQGNSAPDKSGLPSDRFSAERTGGSVSTLTIQRTQQEDSAVYLCASSSAAVNQPQHFGDGTRLSIL.

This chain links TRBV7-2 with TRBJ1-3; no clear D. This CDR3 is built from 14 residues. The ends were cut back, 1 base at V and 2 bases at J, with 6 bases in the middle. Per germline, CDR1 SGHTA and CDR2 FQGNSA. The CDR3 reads CASSLGVAGNTIYF. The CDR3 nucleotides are TGTGCCAGCAGCTTAGGGGTAGCTGGAAACACCATATATTTT.

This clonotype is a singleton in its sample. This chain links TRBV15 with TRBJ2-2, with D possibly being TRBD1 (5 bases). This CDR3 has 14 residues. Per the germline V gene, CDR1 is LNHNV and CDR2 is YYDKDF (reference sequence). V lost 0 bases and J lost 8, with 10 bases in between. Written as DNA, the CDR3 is TGTGCCACCAGCAGAGATAAGGGGTCTGGGGAGCTGTTTTTT. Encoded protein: CATSRDKGSGELFF.

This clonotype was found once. The CDR3 spells CSVDRAGQYNEQFF. As DNA, the CDR3 is TGCAGCGTTGATAGGGCCGGACAGTACAATGAGCAGTTCTTC. The V and J genes are TRBV29-1 and TRBJ2-1; perhaps TRBD1 as D (6 bases). The CDR3 has 14 amino acids. V lost 3 bases to trimming and J lost 4 bases, with 13 bases between them. Germline V gene lookup returns CDR1 SQVTM and CDR2 ANQGSEA.

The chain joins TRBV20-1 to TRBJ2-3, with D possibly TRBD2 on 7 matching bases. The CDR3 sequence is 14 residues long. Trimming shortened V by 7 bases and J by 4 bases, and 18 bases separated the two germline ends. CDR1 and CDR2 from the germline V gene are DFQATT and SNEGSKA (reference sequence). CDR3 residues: CSVNGGGGADTQYF. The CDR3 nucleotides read TGCAGTGTCAACGGCGGAGGGGGGGCAGATACGCAGTATTTT.

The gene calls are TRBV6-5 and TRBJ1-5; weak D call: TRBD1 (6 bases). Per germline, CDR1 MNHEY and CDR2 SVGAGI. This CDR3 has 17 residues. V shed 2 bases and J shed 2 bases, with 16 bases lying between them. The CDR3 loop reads CASSYARDTWGNQPQHF. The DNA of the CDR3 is TGTGCCAGCAGTTACGCCCGGGACACCTGGGGCAATCAGCCCCAGCATTTT.

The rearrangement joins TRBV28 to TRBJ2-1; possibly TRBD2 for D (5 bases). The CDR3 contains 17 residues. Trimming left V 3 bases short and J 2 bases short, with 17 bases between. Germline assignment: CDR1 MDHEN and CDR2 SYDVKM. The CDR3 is CASSFARSGPTYNEQFF. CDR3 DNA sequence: TGTGCCAGCAGTTTCGCTAGAAGCGGCCCTACCTACAATGAGCAGTTCTTC.

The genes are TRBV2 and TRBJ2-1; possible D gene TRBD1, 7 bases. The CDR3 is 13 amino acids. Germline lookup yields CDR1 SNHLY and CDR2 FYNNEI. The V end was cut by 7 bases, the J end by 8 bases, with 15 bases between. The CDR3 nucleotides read TGTGCCAGCAAGCAGGGGGGCATGGATGAGCAGTTCTTC. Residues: CASKQGGMDEQFF.

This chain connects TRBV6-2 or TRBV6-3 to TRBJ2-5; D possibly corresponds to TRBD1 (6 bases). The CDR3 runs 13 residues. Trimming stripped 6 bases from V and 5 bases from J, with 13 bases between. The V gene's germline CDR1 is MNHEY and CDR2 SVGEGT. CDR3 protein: CASRAPGVETQYF. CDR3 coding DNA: TGTGCCAGCAGGGCCCCAGGGGTGGAGACCCAGTACTTC.

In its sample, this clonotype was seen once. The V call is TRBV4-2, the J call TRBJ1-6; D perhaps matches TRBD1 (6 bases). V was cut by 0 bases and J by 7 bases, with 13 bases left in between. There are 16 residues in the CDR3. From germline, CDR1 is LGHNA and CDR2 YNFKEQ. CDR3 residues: CASSQDGTGQNSPLHF. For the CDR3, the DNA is TGTGCCAGCAGCCAAGATGGTACAGGGCAAAATTCACCCCTCCACTTT.

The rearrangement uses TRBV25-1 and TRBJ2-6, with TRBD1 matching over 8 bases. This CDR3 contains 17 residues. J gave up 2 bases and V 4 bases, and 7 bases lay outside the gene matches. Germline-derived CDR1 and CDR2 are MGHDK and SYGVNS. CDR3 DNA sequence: TGTGCCAGCAGTGGCCGGCAGGGGGCTACTGGGGCCAACGTCCTGACTTTC. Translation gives CASSGRQGATGANVLTF.

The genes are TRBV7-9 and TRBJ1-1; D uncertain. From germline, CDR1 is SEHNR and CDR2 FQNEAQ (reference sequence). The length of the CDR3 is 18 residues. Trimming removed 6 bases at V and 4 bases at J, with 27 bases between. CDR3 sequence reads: CASSYSPPLQFRFTEAFF. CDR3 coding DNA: TGTGCCAGCAGTTACTCCCCGCCCTTACAGTTTAGATTCACTGAAGCTTTCTTT.

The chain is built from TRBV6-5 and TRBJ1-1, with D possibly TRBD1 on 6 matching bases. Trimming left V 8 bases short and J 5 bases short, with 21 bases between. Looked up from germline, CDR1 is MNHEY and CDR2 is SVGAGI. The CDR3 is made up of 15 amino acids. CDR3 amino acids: CASEGRGGVGTEAFF. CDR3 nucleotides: TGTGCCAGCGAAGGGAGAGGGGGAGTGGGGACTGAAGCTTTCTTT.

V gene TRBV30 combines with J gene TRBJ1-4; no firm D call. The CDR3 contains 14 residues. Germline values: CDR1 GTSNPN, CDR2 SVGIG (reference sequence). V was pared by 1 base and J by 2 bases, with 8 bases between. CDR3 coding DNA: TGTGCCTGGAGTGGAAGCAGCACTAATGAAAAACTGTTTTTT. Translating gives CAWSGSSTNEKLFF. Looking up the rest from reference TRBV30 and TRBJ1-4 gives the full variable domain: SQTIHQWPATLVQPVGSPLSLECTVEGTSNPNLYWYRQAAGRGLQLLFYSVGIGQISSEVPQNLSASRPQDRQFILSSKKLLLSDSGFYLCAWSGSSTNEKLFFGSGTQLSVL.

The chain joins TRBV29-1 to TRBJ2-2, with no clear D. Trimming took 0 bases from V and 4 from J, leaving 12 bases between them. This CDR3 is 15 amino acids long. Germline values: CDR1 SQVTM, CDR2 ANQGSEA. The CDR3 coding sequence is TGCAGCGTTGAAGATGTGGCCATGAGCACCGGGGAGCTGTTTTTT. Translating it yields CSVEDVAMSTGELFF.

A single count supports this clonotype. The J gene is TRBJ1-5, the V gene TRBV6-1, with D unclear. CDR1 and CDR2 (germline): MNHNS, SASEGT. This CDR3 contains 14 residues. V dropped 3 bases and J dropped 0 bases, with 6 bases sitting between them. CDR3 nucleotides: TGTGCCAGCAGTGATCAGATTAGCAATCAGCCCCAGCATTTT. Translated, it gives CASSDQISNQPQHF.

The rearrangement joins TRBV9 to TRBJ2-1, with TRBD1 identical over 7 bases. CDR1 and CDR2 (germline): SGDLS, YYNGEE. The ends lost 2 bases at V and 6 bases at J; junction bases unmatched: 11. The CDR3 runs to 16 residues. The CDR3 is CASSVAGQESANEQFF. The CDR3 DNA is TGTGCCAGCAGCGTCGCTGGACAGGAATCCGCCAATGAGCAGTTCTTC.

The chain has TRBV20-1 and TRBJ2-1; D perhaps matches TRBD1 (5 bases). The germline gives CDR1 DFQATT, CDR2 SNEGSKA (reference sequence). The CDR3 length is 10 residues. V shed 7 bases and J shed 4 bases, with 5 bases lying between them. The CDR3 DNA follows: TGCAGTGGACAGTACAATGAGCAGTTCTTC. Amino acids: CSGQYNEQFF.

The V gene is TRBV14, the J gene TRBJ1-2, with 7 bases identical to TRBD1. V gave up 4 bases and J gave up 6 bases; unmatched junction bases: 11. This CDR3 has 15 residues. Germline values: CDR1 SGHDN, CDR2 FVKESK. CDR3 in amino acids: CASSRTGQRLHGYTF. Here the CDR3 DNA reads TGTGCCAGCAGCCGAACGGGACAGAGACTACATGGCTACACCTTC.

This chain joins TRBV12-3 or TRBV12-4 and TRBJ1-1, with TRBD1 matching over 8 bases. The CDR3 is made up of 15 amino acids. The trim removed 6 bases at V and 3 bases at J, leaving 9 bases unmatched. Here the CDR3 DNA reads TGTGCCAGCAGCCCAGACAGGGGTGGGGACACTGAAGCTTTCTTT. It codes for CASSPDRGGDTEAFF.